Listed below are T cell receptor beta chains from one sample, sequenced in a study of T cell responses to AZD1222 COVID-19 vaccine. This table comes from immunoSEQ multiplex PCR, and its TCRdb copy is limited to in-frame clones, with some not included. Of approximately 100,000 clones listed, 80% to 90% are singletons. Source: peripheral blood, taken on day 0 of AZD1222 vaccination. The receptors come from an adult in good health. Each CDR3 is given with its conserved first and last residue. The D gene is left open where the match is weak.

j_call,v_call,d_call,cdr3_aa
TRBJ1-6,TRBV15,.,CATSREKSPLHF
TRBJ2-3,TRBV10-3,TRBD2,CAISEPGGKATDTQYF
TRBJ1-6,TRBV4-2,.,CASSQDLRSPLHF
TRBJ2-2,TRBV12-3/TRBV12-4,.,CASRFSGSGELFF
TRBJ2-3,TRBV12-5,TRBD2,CASGPGTSGDTQYF
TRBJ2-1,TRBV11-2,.,CASSLGWASANEQFF
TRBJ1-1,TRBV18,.,CASSPRPGTNTEAFF
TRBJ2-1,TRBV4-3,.,CASSPDSYNEQFF
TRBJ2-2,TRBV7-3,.,CASSPQGPGELFF
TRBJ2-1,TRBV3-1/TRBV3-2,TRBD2,CASSQDRRTSGLRAQFF
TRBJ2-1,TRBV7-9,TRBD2,CASSLVGGRVNEQFF
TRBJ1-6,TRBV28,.,CASSLPINSPLHF
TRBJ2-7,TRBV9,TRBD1,CASSVEAGTVPYEQYF
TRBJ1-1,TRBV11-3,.,CASSLSLSTEAFF
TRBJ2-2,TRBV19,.,CASTGDPNTGELFF
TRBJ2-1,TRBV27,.,CASSSQPNEQFF
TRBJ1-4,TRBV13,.,CASSLRVLGEKLFF
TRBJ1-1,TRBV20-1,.,CSAGTKAFF
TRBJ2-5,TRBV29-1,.,CSGQQETQYF
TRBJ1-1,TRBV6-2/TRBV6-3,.,CASSYSRGTEAFF
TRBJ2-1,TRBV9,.,CASSPRGDNEQFF
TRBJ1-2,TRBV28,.,CASSPLNYGYTF
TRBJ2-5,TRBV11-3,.,CASSPGHGSETQYF
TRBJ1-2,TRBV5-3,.,CARSLSGILYGYTF
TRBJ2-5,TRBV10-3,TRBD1,CAISESRQGLQETQYF
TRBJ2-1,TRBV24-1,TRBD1,CATSRDSYNEQFF
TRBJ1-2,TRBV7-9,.,CASSLVRLPELSYGYTF
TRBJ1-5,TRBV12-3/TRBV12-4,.,CASKFGSNQPQHF
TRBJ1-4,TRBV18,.,CASSPGTGNEKLFF
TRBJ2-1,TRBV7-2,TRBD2,CASSYRPGLAGNEQFF
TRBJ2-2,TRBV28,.,CASSLNLTALLRYTGELFF
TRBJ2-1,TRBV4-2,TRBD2,CASSQASSGARYNEQFF
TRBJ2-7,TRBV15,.,CATSEAPQGTYEQYF
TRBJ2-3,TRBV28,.,CASSEPGSRDTQYF
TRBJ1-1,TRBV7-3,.,CASSSADSMNTEAFF
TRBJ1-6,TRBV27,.,CASSLSGTLGSPLHF
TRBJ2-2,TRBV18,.,CASSPGLGPGELFF
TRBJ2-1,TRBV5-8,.,CASSLLQGSYNEQFF
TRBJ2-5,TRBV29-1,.,CSVGGGRGDQETQYF
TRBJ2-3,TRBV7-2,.,CASSSWSTDTQYF
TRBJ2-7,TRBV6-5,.,CASSANPTGNNEQYF
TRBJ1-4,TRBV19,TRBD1,CASSIRDRGRREKLFF
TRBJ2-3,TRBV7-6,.,CASSLDHSTDTQYF
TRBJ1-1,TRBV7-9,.,CASSLMGLGDLAEAFF
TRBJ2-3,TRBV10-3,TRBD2,CATQLAGGLDTQYF
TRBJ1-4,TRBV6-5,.,CASHPGLGAGEKLFF
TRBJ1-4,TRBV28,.,CASSLSGSAEKLFF
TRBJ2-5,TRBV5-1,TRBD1,CASSPRTGGIETQYF
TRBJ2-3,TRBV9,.,CASSVGGPDTQYF
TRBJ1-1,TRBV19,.,CASSSGTLNTEAFF
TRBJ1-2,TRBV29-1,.,CSVGSSSYGYTF
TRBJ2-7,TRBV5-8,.,CASSFQGRHQYF
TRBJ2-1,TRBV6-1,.,CASSERYSYNEQFF